This TCR beta chain was observed in a study of blood T cell repertoires in COVID-19. Looking at the study overall: Collection of acute and convalescent COVID-19 samples took place in the United States, Italy and Spain. Nucleic acid was either cDNA or gDNA, and it came from T cells, B-cell-depleted T cells, or PBMCs.

Under the authors' procedure: Reference gene primer amplification gave nucleated cell count estimates. The method was immunoSEQ multiplex PCR; TCRdb's version includes in-frame clones alone and lacks a portion of them. The DNA was the basis for D and trimming; V, J and clone size are from that table. The sample lists 90,000 to 120,000 clones, about four fifths occurring once. The CDR3 has 15 residues. V dropped 5 bases and J dropped 5 bases, with 16 bases sitting between them. In germline, CDR1 is MDHEN, CDR2 SYDVKM. The sample comprised peripheral blood. The chain uses TRBV28 and TRBJ1-5, with D possibly TRBD1 on 5 matching bases. The TCR originated in a man aged 55 to 69 with acute or convalescent COVID-19. As DNA, the CDR3 is TGTGCCAGCAGTGGGGGGGACCGGGAGGATCAGCCCCAGCATTTT. This sequence encodes CASSGGDREDQPQHF.